This T cell receptor (beta chain) was sequenced during a study of cytomegalovirus exposure and HLA in healthy donors. Study observations and caveats: In a later analysis, TCR beta V- and J-gene trimming showed a link to a missense DCLRE1C variant.

The CDR3 length is 13 residues. Germline V lookup: CDR1 ENHRY, CDR2 SYGVKD. The V and J ends lost 0 bases and 6 bases respectively, with 9 bases between them. This PCR relied on a set of 60 Vbeta primers and 13 Jbeta primers. Clones were read by immunoSEQ multiplex PCR, and TCRdb kept only the in-frame ones, dropping some. The sample holds about 170,000 clones; roughly four fifths are singletons and the top ten take just over 2%. As concerns this clone: Its antigen is still unknown.

The chain recombines TRBV10-3 with TRBJ2-7; D may be TRBD1 (6 bases). The source is a woman aged 25 to 39 in good health and CMV-seropositive. The source material was PBMCs. The CDR3 sequence: CAISESEGGEQYF. CDR3 DNA: TGTGCCATCAGTGAGTCGGAAGGGGGCGAGCAGTACTTC.